This T cell receptor (beta chain) was sequenced for a study of CD8 T cell repertoires and HIV-1 epitope variants. Background on the study: T cells were cultured for 10 days with cytokines added on days 3 and 7.

Germline CDR1 reads SGHTA; CDR2 reads FQGNSA. The V end was cut by 1 base, the J end by 4 bases, with 11 bases between. The CDR3 covers 15 residues. Whole-study findings and limits: Most of the nine antigen-specific clonotypes appeared cross-reactive to autologous or escape variants. Beta chains alone show antigen proliferation, not cytokine profile or function.

On this clone: Its antigen is as yet unknown.

Method: immunoSEQ multiplex PCR; TCRdb's copy keeps in-frame clones and lacks some. The sample yields roughly 5,000 clones, more than 60% seen once. The chain uses TRBV7-2 and TRBJ1-5, with unresolved D. The sequenced material came from cultured CD8+ T cells derived from PBMCs. The sequence derives from a male donor with HIV. The CDR3 nucleotides read TGTGCCAGCAGCTTAGACGTCTTTGTGAATCAGCCCCAGCATTTT. It encodes CASSLDVFVNQPQHF.